This T cell receptor (beta chain) was sequenced during a study of T cell changes during pregnancy in multiple sclerosis. The protocol was immunoSEQ multiplex PCR, while the TCRdb copy is restricted to in-frame clones and leaves out a portion. The sample carries 65,000 to 75,000 clones, about 92% recorded once. V was trimmed by 7 bases and J by 2 bases, leaving 18 bases between them. This CDR3 is 15 amino acids long. CDR1 is SQVTM, CDR2 ANQGSEA, per germline. The starting material was CD8+ T cells from peripheral blood mononuclear cells, obtained in the third trimester of pregnancy. The chain couples TRBV29-1 to TRBJ2-1; D may be TRBD2 (7 bases). The clonotype was recovered from a female donor in good health, enrolled as a control in a pregnancy study. The CDR3 protein is CSGLGGGAPYNEQFF. The CDR3 DNA reads as TGCAGCGGCCTCGGAGGGGGGGCCCCCTACAATGAGCAGTTCTTC.